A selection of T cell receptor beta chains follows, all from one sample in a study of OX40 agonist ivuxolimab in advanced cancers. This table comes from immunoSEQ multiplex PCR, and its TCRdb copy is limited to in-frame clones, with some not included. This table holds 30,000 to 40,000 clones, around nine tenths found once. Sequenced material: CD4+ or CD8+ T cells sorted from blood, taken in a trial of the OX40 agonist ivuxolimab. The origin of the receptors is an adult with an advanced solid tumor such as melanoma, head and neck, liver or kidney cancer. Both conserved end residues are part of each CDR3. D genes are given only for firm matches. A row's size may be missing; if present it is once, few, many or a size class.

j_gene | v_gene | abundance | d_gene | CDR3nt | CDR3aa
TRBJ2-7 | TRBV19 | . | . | TGTGCCAGTAGTATAGATATGGACCTCGGCTACGAGCAGTACTTC | CASSIDMDLGYEQYF
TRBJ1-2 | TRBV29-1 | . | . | TGCAGCGTTCCCGACACGCTCGCTAACTATGGCTACACCTTC | CSVPDTLANYGYTF
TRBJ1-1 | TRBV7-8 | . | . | TGTGCCAGCAGCTTCAACCGGCAGGCTGAAGCTTTCTTT | CASSFNRQAEAFF
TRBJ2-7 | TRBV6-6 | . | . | TGTGCCAGCAGCCCCGGGCTAACCTACGAGCAGTACTTC | CASSPGLTYEQYF
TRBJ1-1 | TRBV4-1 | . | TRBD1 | TGCGCCAGCAGCCAAGCGGACAGGGTCACTGAAGCTTTCTTT | CASSQADRVTEAFF
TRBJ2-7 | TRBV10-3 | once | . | TGTGCCATCAGTGAGTCGGAGGTCAGCACATTCTACGAGCAGTACTTC | CAISESEVSTFYEQYF
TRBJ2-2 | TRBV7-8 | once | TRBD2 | TGTGCCAGCAGCTTATTGGCGGGAGGTGTCACCGGGGAGCTGTTTTTT | CASSLLAGGVTGELFF
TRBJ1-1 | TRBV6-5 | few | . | TGTGCCAGCAGTTACTCGGAAGGTTTGTCGAACACTGAAGCTTTCTTT | CASSYSEGLSNTEAFF
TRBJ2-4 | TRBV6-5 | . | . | TGTGCCAGCAGTTTCACGGGTCTAGGGGAGAAAAACATTCAGTACTTC | CASSFTGLGEKNIQYF
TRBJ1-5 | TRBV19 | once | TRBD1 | TGTGCCTCCCCCCTGGGGGACAGGGTGTGTCAGCCCCAGCATTTT | CASPLGDRVCQPQHF
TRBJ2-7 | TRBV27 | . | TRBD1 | TGTGCCAGCAGTCCACTTGAGGCAGGGGGCTCCGACGAGCAGTACTTC | CASSPLEAGGSDEQYF
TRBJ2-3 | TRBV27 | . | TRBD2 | TGTGCCAGCCAGGGACTACCCCCGGATACGCAGTATTTT | CASQGLPPDTQYF
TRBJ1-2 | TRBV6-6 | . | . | TGTGCCAGCAGTTACTCGGGGAGCTATGGCTACACCTTC | CASSYSGSYGYTF
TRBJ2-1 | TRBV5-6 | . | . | TGTGCCAGCAGCTTGGTGGGGAGCTCCTACAATGAGCAGTTCTTC | CASSLVGSSYNEQFF
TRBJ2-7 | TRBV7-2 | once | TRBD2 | TGTGCCAGCAGCTCCATGGGACTAGGGGGCTACGAGCAGTACTTC | CASSSMGLGGYEQYF
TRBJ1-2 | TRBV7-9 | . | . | TGTGCCAGCAGCCGGTTCGACTATGGCTACACCTTC | CASSRFDYGYTF
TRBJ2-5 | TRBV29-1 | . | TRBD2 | TGCAGCACGCTCGGAAAGACGGGAGGGGGGCAGGAGACCCAGTACTTC | CSTLGKTGGGQETQYF
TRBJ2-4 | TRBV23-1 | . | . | TGCGCCAGCAGTCAATTTCCTGGGGGTCTAATAGCCAAAAACATTCAGTACTTC | CASSQFPGGLIAKNIQYF
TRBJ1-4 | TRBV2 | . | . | TGTGCCACCGAACGGAGGGATGAAAAACTGTTTTTT | CATERRDEKLFF
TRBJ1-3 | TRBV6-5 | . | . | TGTGCCAGCAGGGCCGATCGAAACACCATATATTTT | CASRADRNTIYF
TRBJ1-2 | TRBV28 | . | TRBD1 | TGTGCCAGCAGTTACGACAGGGCAAGCTATGGCTACACCTTC | CASSYDRASYGYTF
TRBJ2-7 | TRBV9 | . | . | TGTGCCAGCAGCGCCTTCGAGGGTACCTACGAGCAGTACTTC | CASSAFEGTYEQYF
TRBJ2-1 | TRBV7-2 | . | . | TGTGCCAGCAGCTCCCCGTGGGGCTGGGTTTGGGGTGAGCAGTTCTTC | CASSSPWGWVWGEQFF
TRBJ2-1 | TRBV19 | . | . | TGTGCCAGTAGTATTGCCTACCGCAATGAGCAGTTCTTC | CASSIAYRNEQFF
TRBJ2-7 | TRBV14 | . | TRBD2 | TGTGCCAGCAGCCAAGCTAGCGGGAGAACCTACGAGCAGTACTTC | CASSQASGRTYEQYF
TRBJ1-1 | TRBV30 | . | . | TGTGCCTGGAGCCCTTATGGCACTGAAGCTTTCTTT | CAWSPYGTEAFF
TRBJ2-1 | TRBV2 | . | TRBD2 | TGTGCCCTCGCCGGGGGGGGCATCTACAATGAGCAGTTCTTC | CALAGGGIYNEQFF
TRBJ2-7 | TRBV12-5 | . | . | TGTGCTAGTGGTTTATTCCTCGGCGAGCAGTACTTC | CASGLFLGEQYF
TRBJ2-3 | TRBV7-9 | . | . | TGTGCCAGCAACCCTTACACAGATACGCAGTATTTT | CASNPYTDTQYF
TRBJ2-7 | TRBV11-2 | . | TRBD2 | TGTGCCAGCAGCCGACTAGCGGGAGAATACGAGCAGTACTTC | CASSRLAGEYEQYF
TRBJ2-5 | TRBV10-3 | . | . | TGTGCCATCAGTGAGTCGAAGGGGCTCGGGGCCCAGTACTTC | CAISESKGLGAQYF
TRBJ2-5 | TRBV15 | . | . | TGTGCCACCAGCACAGGGGAACAAGAGACCCAGTACTTC | CATSTGEQETQYF
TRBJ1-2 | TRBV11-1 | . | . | TGTGCCAGCAGCTCCAGTGCGGGTAACTATGGCTACACCTTC | CASSSSAGNYGYTF
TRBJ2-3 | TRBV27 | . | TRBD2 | TGTGCCAGCAGTCCCGGGACTAGCGGGAGGGATACGCAGTATTTT | CASSPGTSGRDTQYF
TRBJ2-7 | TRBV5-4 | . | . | TGTGCCAGCAGCTTGTACCGGGACGCGGTCTACGAGCAGTACTTC | CASSLYRDAVYEQYF